This T cell receptor beta chain was recovered during a study of T cell repertoires in cytomegalovirus infection. Study summary: It can be stated that public TCR beta signatures indicated CMV infection as well as a matching HLA type.

This CDR3 region has 13 residues. Germline V gene data show CDR1 as SGHRS and CDR2 as YFSETQ. Trimming took 5 bases from V and 5 from J, leaving 10 bases between them. In regard to this clonotype: The antigen is not known.

Whole-study results and caveats: HLA-C-restricted CMV clonotypes gave the most frequent clonotype in two of eight donors.

TCRdb called the reads again in MiXCR, with one record for every CDR3 protein. The repertoire consists of 400,000 to 550,000 distinct CDR3 sequences, with about 11% occurring once and the leading ten covering around 9.6%. Sequencing was done on a sample of PBMCs. This receptor was identified in a human donor in good health (CMV status not recorded). Some clones in this sample may be carry-over from other donors' samples. V is TRBV5-1 and J is TRBJ2-2; the D gene could be TRBD1 or TRBD2 (6 bases each). This CDR3 is CASRQGLTGELFF. As DNA, the CDR3 is TGCGCCAGCAGACAGGGACTGACCGGGGAGCTGTTTTTT. The full variable domain, with the rest looked up from reference TRBV5-1 and TRBJ2-2, is KAGVTQTPRYLIKTRGQQVTLSCSPISGHRSVSWYQQTPGQGLQFLFEYFSETQRNKGNFPGRFSGRQFSNSRSEMNVSTLELGDSALYLCASRQGLTGELFFGEGSRLTVL.